This T cell receptor beta chain comes out of a study of shared clonotypes between healthy human individuals. Produced via immunoSEQ multiplex PCR; TCRdb's table is partial and in-frame only. The sample consists of around 650,000 clones, about 95% of them appearing once. Terminally differentiated effector memory CD45RA+ cells were excluded by CCR7 positive selection of CD45RO-negative cells. V trimming: 2 bases; J trimming: 4 bases; junction bases outside the gene matches: 11. The CDR3 runs 16 residues. Germline-derived CDR1 and CDR2 are MGHRA and YSYEKL. The sequence derives from a woman in her thirties in good health. The sequenced sample consisted of naive CD8+ T cells sorted from blood. The chain employs TRBV4-1 and TRBJ2-7; 7 bases are a match to TRBD1. This CDR3 is CASSQPGGSKTYEQYF. The CDR3 DNA reads TGCGCCAGCAGCCAACCAGGGGGTTCTAAAACTTACGAGCAGTACTTC.